This TCR beta chain stems from a study of response to subunit inactivated influenza vaccine. Findings and caveats of the study: Each seasonal influenza vaccination, the authors suggested, recruits few new T cells.

V was clipped by 4 bases and J by 5 bases; unmatched bases: 16. Germline V CDR1 and CDR2: SNHLY, FYNNEI. This CDR3 region has 17 residues. This clonotype was observed a few times. Its antigen is currently unknown. TCRdb re-called the RT-PCR reads with MiXCR, one entry per CDR3 protein. The sample includes 600,000 to 850,000 distinct CDR3 sequences, approximately 15% of them seen just once. The TCR sequence derives from a man aged 45-65 years who received an inactivated influenza vaccine. This sequence joins TRBV2 and TRBJ2-7, with 8 positions matching TRBD1. Sequencing was performed on PBMCs from blood, taken 14 days before vaccination. The DNA of the CDR3 is TGTGCCAGCAGTGGACAGGGGAAGGTAACTGGAAGGAACGAGCAGTACTTC. Protein sequence: CASSGQGKVTGRNEQYF.